This TCR beta chain was identified during a study of cytomegalovirus exposure and HLA in healthy donors. Study-level findings and limits: In a later analysis, parvovirus B19, influenza, CMV and Epstein-Barr virus appeared linked to several top co-occurrence clusters.

Germline CDR1 SGHRS, CDR2 YFSETQ. Trimming removed 5 bases from V and 2 bases from J, with 5 bases in between. The CDR3 has 11 residues. Primers included in the PCR were 60 Vbeta and 13 Jbeta primers. Some clones are missing from TCRdb's copy, which holds only in-frame ones; the method was immunoSEQ multiplex PCR. The table lists around 150,000 clones, approximately 75% of them singletons. A remark on this clone: The antigen is not known.

Sequencing input: PBMCs. The rearrangement joins TRBV5-1 to TRBJ2-7; D remains ambiguous. The source of this sequence is a man younger than 45 in good health and CMV-seropositive. This CDR3 reads CASSSTYEQYF. CDR3 sequence (DNA): TGCGCCAGCAGTTCTACCTACGAGCAGTACTTC.